A selection of T cell receptor beta chains follows, all from one sample in a study of breast tumors, draining lymph nodes, adjacent tissues. TCRdb re-called the multiplex PCR reads through MiXCR, storing one row per CDR3 protein. The sample lists 60,000 to 65,000 distinct CDR3 sequences; roughly 50% were seen once. Source material: breast tumor tissue. These receptors all stem from a female donor with breast cancer. Some clones in this sample may be carry-over from other donors' samples. Each CDR3 is given with its conserved first and last residue. The D gene is left open where the match is weak. The size field is filled for only some rows; it gives once, few, many or a size class.

clone size	D gene	V gene	CDR3 length	J gene	CDR3 protein	CDR3 DNA
many	TRBD1	TRBV6-5	15	TRBJ1-1	CASSYGTGRVTEAFF	TGTGCCAGCAGTTACGGGACAGGCCGGGTGACTGAAGCTTTCTTT
-	TRBD1	TRBV5-5	16	TRBJ2-3	CASSSDREGGTDTRYF	TGTGCCAGCAGCTCGGACAGGGAAGGAGGCACAGATACGCGGTACTTT
-	TRBD1	TRBV7-6	15	TRBJ2-3	CASSRTGESTDTQYF	TGTGCCAGCAGCAGGACAGGGGAGAGCACAGATACGCAGTATTTT
-	-	TRBV7-2	15	TRBJ1-2	CASSQEGRERDGYTF	TGTGCCAGCAGCCAAGAGGGCAGGGAGCGGGATGGCTACACCTTC
many	-	TRBV6-5	12	TRBJ1-3	CASSPTGNTIYF	TGTGCCAGCAGCCCTACAGGAAACACCATATATTTT
once	TRBD1	TRBV7-2	15	TRBJ1-4	CASSENQGDNEKLFF	TGTGCCAGCAGCGAAAATCAGGGGGACAATGAAAAACTGTTTTTT
few	TRBD2	TRBV11-2	16	TRBJ2-1	CASSLTSVAGLNEQFF	TGTGCCAGCAGCTTAACATCAGTAGCGGGCCTCAATGAGCAGTTCTTC
-	-	TRBV10-1	14	TRBJ2-5	CASSETGQQETQYF	TGCGCCAGCAGTGAGACAGGGCAACAAGAGACCCAGTACTTC
many	-	TRBV20-1	15	TRBJ2-1	CSAREPGPGHNEQFF	TGCAGTGCTAGAGAGCCGGGACCAGGACACAATGAGCAGTTCTTC
medium-sized	-	TRBV7-2	14	TRBJ2-5	CASSAGIFQETQYF	TGTGCCAGCAGCGCCGGGATTTTTCAAGAGACCCAGTACTTC
-	-	TRBV5-1	12	TRBJ1-2	CASSSDRYGYTF	TGCGCCAGCAGCTCAGACAGATATGGCTACACCTTC
many	-	TRBV20-1	15	TRBJ2-1	CSAREGGKGFGEQFF	TGCAGTGCTAGGGAGGGGGGGAAGGGGTTCGGTGAGCAGTTCTTC
many	-	TRBV9	14	TRBJ1-2	CASSEEGGAGGYTF	TGTGCCAGCAGCGAGGAGGGGGGCGCGGGCGGCTACACCTTC
once	TRBD2	TRBV20-1	14	TRBJ2-3	CSATEAGVADTQYF	TGCAGTGCTACTGAAGCGGGGGTGGCAGATACGCAGTATTTT
-	TRBD1	TRBV6-1	16	TRBJ1-6	CASSVGTGQGNSPLHF	TGTGCCAGCAGTGTTGGAACGGGACAGGGTAATTCACCCCTCCACTTT
-	TRBD2	TRBV11-2	16	TRBJ2-1	CASSPRASGAFNEQFF	TGTGCCAGCAGCCCCCGGGCTAGCGGGGCTTTCAATGAGCAGTTCTTC
-	-	TRBV6-2/TRBV6-3	19	TRBJ2-3	CASSPLLGVLEETQGTQYF	TGTGCCAGCAGTCCCTTACTAGGAGTCCTGGAGGAGACCCAGGGTACGCAGTATTTT
-	-	TRBV19	12	TRBJ2-2	CASKGLRGELFF	TGTGCCAGTAAGGGCTTAAGGGGCGAGCTGTTTTTT
many	TRBD2	TRBV6-5	16	TRBJ2-1	CASSYWNGRRDNEQFF	TGTGCCAGCAGTTACTGGAACGGGAGGAGGGACAATGAGCAGTTCTTC
-	-	TRBV24-1	11	TRBJ1-2	CATSDNVGYTF	TGTGCCACCAGTGATAATGTTGGCTACACCTTC
-	TRBD2	TRBV9	16	TRBJ2-3	CASSVGGAGGRDTQYF	TGTGCCAGCAGCGTAGGGGGAGCGGGGGGGCGGGATACGCAGTATTTT
-	-	TRBV7-9	13	TRBJ2-5	CASSLRVGETQYF	TGTGCCAGCAGCTTAAGGGTTGGGGAGACCCAGTACTTC
medium-sized	TRBD2	TRBV20-1	16	TRBJ2-3	CSARDPGLVRGDTQYF	TGCAGTGCTAGGGATCCGGGACTAGTGAGGGGTGATACGCAGTATTTT
-	-	TRBV9	16	TRBJ1-5	CASSVGTGNSNQPQHF	TGTGCCAGCAGCGTAGGAACAGGGAATAGCAATCAGCCCCAGCATTTT
-	-	TRBV9	15	TRBJ2-7	CASSLTGRNGYEQYF	TGTGCCAGCAGCCTGACAGGGAGGAATGGCTACGAGCAGTACTTC
-	-	TRBV29-1	14	TRBJ1-2	CSVERQTSAGGYTF	TGCAGCGTTGAGAGGCAGACGTCGGCGGGTGGCTACACCTTC
-	TRBD1	TRBV27	15	TRBJ1-6	CASSLMGQGHPPLHF	TGTGCCAGCAGTTTAATGGGACAGGGTCATCCACCCCTCCACTTT
-	-	TRBV20-1	16	TRBJ2-6	CSARGGSDSGANVLTF	TGCAGTGCTAGAGGGGGCAGCGATTCGGGGGCCAACGTCCTGACTTTC
-	-	TRBV19	13	TRBJ2-6	CATLRSGANVLTF	TGTGCCACCCTACGCTCTGGGGCCAACGTCCTGACTTTC
-	-	TRBV9	13	TRBJ1-1	CASGVTPGQEAFF	TGTGCCAGCGGCGTCACCCCGGGACAAGAAGCTTTCTTT
-	-	TRBV30	21	TRBJ2-6	CAWSPLGATGALLSGANVLTF	TGTGCCTGGAGTCCGTTGGGGGCTACAGGAGCCCTCCTCTCTGGGGCCAACGTCCTGACTTTC
medium-sized	TRBD1	TRBV20-1	17	TRBJ2-7	CSARDRGRQGVTYEQYF	TGCAGTGCTAGAGATCGTGGCAGACAGGGTGTTACCTACGAGCAGTACTTC